This T cell receptor beta chain was recorded in a study of beta chain features in type 1 diabetes (dated 2018 in TCRdb). Background on the whole study: No differences in mean age, gender distribution, total cell number or subset yield were found between patients and healthy donors. A total of around 110,000,000 sorted cells were examined across all samples, and RNA yield correlated strongly with the number of cells per subset. The study compared TCRB repertoires of sorted circulating CD4+ T cell subsets between recently diagnosed type 1 diabetes patients and matched healthy donors. Regulatory and stem cell-like memory subsets were obtained from only 8 patients and about 8 healthy donors, while naive and central memory subsets were obtained from all 28 donors. Study-level results and caveats: Patients with type 1 diabetes made fewer insertions and deleted more nucleotides at VDJ recombination sites, implying thymic rearrangement abnormalities. Because the HLA sub-analyses included only small numbers of individuals, any influence of HLA type on TCRB rearrangement was left unresolved. Naive, central memory and regulatory TCRB repertoires appeared to be more alike among patients than among healthy donors. In all four CD4+ subsets, TCRB CDR3 length was moderately but significantly shorter in type 1 diabetes patients. Because cDNA was sequenced instead of genomic DNA, activated cells with high expression could be over-represented, although the groups did not differ in activation or CD3 levels. PCR may preferentially amplify shorter templates, but because patient and control samples were amplified and corrected together, any resulting skew would affect both groups equally.

A single peripheral blood draw of roughly 0.11 L on average was collected from each donor into heparinised tubes. Using a panel that included CD45RO, CCR7, CD25, CD127, CD95 and CD27, naive, central memory, regulatory and stem cell-like memory CD4+ T cells were sorted on a BD FACSAria II. A purity above 98% was achieved for all sorted populations. PBMCs were isolated immediately by Lymphoprep density gradient centrifugation and stained directly without culture. To minimize batch effects, samples were stained and sorted in pairs, one healthy donor with one patient per experiment. All of the isolated RNA was reverse transcribed with the High Capacity cDNA Reverse Transcription Kit, so expressed TCRB transcripts were sequenced. Deep immunoSEQ sequencing was applied to naive, central memory and regulatory T cell samples, giving an average of roughly 3.5 million total reads per sample. After sorted cells were lysed in RLT buffer, RNA was extracted with DNase-treated RNeasy Micro or Mini kits, with the choice depending on cell number. To prevent cross-contamination, each cell subset was processed individually, whereas patient and healthy donor samples were processed jointly. Using the immunoSEQ multiplex PCR, TCRB sequences were amplified from cDNA into 87-bp fragments spanning the CDR3 region. Sequencing of the amplicons was done on the Illumina HiSeq platform. Per the source publication's procedure: PCR bias was computationally corrected using synthetic template baselines, reads within Hamming distance 2 were collapsed, and singletons that could not be merged were discarded. By aligning reads against IMGT, V, D and J genes, CDR3 length, and insertions or deletions at six rearrangement sites were assigned. Within each subset, clonotype counts were normalized to sorted cell number, after which true diversity and Gini coefficients were computed with the tcR R package. Repertoire sharing was quantified using the overlap coefficient calculated on TCRB nucleotide sequences. TCRdb obtained this table from immuneACCESS and retained in-frame rearrangements with V and J assigned. These tables miss some clones; where compared with another copy, unresolved V genes account for less than half of the shortfall, and the remainder is unexplained. V and J calls plus clone size are reproduced from that table; the DNA served to infer D and trimming. The table for this sample lists about 130,000 clones; around 9% of them were counted only once. The top ten constitute roughly 0.75% of the sample.

About this clone: This clone's antigen is unknown. No much larger clone exists at a distance of one base, and base qualities are not known.

The receptor was derived from a man in his thirties or forties with type 1 diabetes. Specimen: central memory CD4+ T cells from blood.

The CDR3 here reads CASSLGPELREQYF. The bases read TGCGCCAGCAGCTTGGGTCCGGAGCTCCGGGAGCAGTACTTC. The V gene is TRBV5-1 and the J gene is TRBJ2-7; no D gene can be assigned with confidence. The CDR3 covers 14 residues, taking in both the cysteine and the phenylalanine. CDR3 DNA is the only sequence kept; it has 42 bases, read in frame from the first base. Trimming costs V 0 bases and J 7 bases, and their ends lie 14 bases apart. Based on the germline V gene, the CDR1 and CDR2 sequences are SGHRS and YFSETQ.